A single sample gave rise to the 10 T cell receptor beta chains below, sequenced in a study of blood T cells in healthy people across ages. With a J-beta primer mix and a sample-barcoded 5' primer, a second PCR ran about 7 to 12 cycles. TCRdb independently ran MiXCR on the 5' RACE reads; one entry per CDR3 protein. The repertoire consists of fewer than 700,000 distinct CDR3 sequences, with approximately 40% occurring once and the leading ten covering roughly 30%. Sequenced sample: blood. The receptors originated from a man older than 75 in good health.

The chain joins TRBV25-1 to TRBJ2-4; a weak D match, TRBD2 (5 bases). Trimming removed 4 bases at V and 7 bases at J, with 14 bases between. CDR1 is MGHDK and CDR2 is SYGVNS in the germline V gene. The CDR3 consists of 14 residues. In DNA, the CDR3 is TGTGCCAGCAGTGTCGACCCCCCGGGGAACATTCAGTACTTC. It yields the protein CASSVDPPGNIQYF.

This clonotype was counted many times. CDR3 protein: CASSQVGAGVEQYF. The CDR3 coding sequence is TGTGCCAGCAGCCAAGTTGGGGCAGGGGTAGAGCAGTATTTT. The genes are TRBV3-1 and TRBJ2-3, with D perhaps matching TRBD1 (6 bases). Between the trimmed V and J ends, which lost 1 base and 11 bases, there was a span of 16 bases. The CDR3 totals 14 residues. In germline, CDR1 is LGHDT, CDR2 YNNKEL (reference sequence).

There are a few counts of this clonotype. The chain is built from TRBV7-9 and TRBJ1-2; possibly TRBD1 for D (6 bases). The CDR3 sequence is 13 residues long. CDR1 SEHNR and CDR2 FQNEAQ come from the germline V gene (reference sequence). V was trimmed by 5 bases and J by 7 bases, leaving 14 bases between them. Here the CDR3 reads CASSLEVQGGYTF. For the CDR3, the DNA is TGTGCCAGCAGCCTAGAAGTACAGGGTGGCTACACCTTC. Drawing the rest from reference TRBV7-9 and TRBJ1-2, the complete variable domain is DTGVSQNPRHKITKRGQNVTFRCDPISEHNRLYWYRQTLGQGPEFLTYFQNEAQLEKSRLLSDRFSAERPKGSFSTLEIQRTEQGDSAMYLCASSLEVQGGYTFGSGTRLTVV.

This clonotype came up many times. The genes are TRBV7-2 and TRBJ1-5; 7 bases map to TRBD1. The V segment lost 3 bases and the J segment 6 bases; nucleotides outside the gene matches: 2. Germline assignment: CDR1 SGHTA and CDR2 FQGNSA. The CDR3 contains 13 residues. The CDR3 loop reads CASSFNRGQPQHF. CDR3 DNA: TGTGCCAGCAGCTTTAACAGGGGTCAGCCCCAGCATTTT.

V is TRBV7-2 and J is TRBJ2-7; D ambiguous. The DNA end is more similar to TRBJ2-5, so the J call may be wrong. Germline values: CDR1 SGHTA, CDR2 FQGNSA. This CDR3 is built from 12 residues. The CDR3 coding sequence is TGTGCCAGCAGCTTAGGAGTGAAGACCCAGTACTTC. It specifies CASSLGVKTQYF.

This clonotype appeared once. One end of the junction fails to match germline, which may point to a read error. The V call is TRBV6-5, the J call TRBJ1-5, with a weak D call TRBD1 (5 bases). Germline lookup yields CDR1 MNHEY and CDR2 SVGAGI. The CDR3 loop spans 17 amino acids. The CDR3, as DNA: TGTGCCAGCAGTACCTCGCGGGGCGGCCGAGGCAATCAGCCCCTGCATTTT. Protein sequence: CASSTSRGGRGNQPLHF.

Regarding this clonotype: One end of the junction varies from germline; a read error may be responsible. The chain uses TRBV13 and TRBJ2-1, with D perhaps matching TRBD1 (6 bases). CDR3 length: 14 residues. Germline V CDR1 and CDR2: PRHDT, FYEKMQ (reference sequence). Here the CDR3 reads CASSFRGQYNDQFF. CDR3 coding DNA: TGTGCCAGCAGCTTTAGAGGACAGTACAATGATCAGTTCTTC. The variable domain in full, completed from reference TRBV13 and TRBJ2-1, reads AAGVIQSPRHLIKEKRETATLKCYPIPRHDTVYWYQQGPGQDPQFLISFYEKMQSDKGSIPDRFSAQQFSDYHSELNMSSLELGDSALYFCASSFRGQYNDQFFGPGTRLTVL.

As regards this clonotype: This may stem from a read error, because a much larger clone lies one nucleotide away. The rearrangement links TRBV27 to TRBJ2-1, with D unclear. This CDR3 region has 17 residues. V was clipped by 1 base and J by 3 bases, with 16 bases between them. Germline loops: CDR1 MNHEY, CDR2 SMNVEV (reference sequence). DNA for the CDR3: TGTGCCAGCAGTTTATATGGCATGCTGAGCTTCTACAATGAGCAGTTCTTC. Translation gives CASSLYGMLSFYNEQFF.

The chain carries TRBV4-1 and TRBJ1-4; D might be TRBD1 (5 bases). Germline CDR1 and CDR2: MGHRA and YSYEKL. Trimming cost V 0 bases and J 8 bases, with 22 bases left between them. CDR3 length: 18 residues. CDR3 residues: CASSQDLDSGQGFEKLFF. The CDR3 region has the DNA TGCGCCAGCAGCCAAGATCTTGATTCGGGGCAGGGCTTCGAAAAACTGTTTTTT.

The chain has TRBV18 and TRBJ2-1; TRBD1 aligns across 9 bases. CDR1 is KGHSH and CDR2 is LQKENI in the germline V gene. J gave up 6 bases and V 8 bases, and 5 bases lay outside the gene matches. The CDR3 sequence is 13 residues long. CDR3 loop: CASEDRGLNEQFF. For the CDR3, the DNA is TGTGCCAGCGAGGACAGGGGTCTCAATGAGCAGTTCTTC. Full variable domain (outside the CDR3, taken from reference TRBV18 and TRBJ2-1): NAGVMQNPRHLVRRRGQEARLRCSPMKGHSHVYWYRQLPEEGLKFMVYLQKENIIDESGMPKERFSAEFPKEGPSILRIQQVVRGDSAAYFCASEDRGLNEQFFGPGTRLTVL.